The rows below give T cell receptor beta chains drawn from one sample of a study of beta chain features in type 1 diabetes. Here immunoSEQ multiplex PCR was the method, and the copy in TCRdb shows in-frame clones only, minus some. Found here are more than 550,000 clones, 11% to 15% of them singletons; the top ten hold roughly 0.04%. Sequencing was done on a sample of naive CD4+ T cells from blood. The receptors stem from a man between 18 and 29 years old with type 1 diabetes. CDR3s leave out the opening cysteine and the closing phenylalanine or tryptophan. Clone size, where shown, is once, few, many, or a class for clones that have expanded.

>NA|14|TRBV6-5
ASSYSIQTAFYEQY
>NA|10|TRBV18
ASSPSEETQY
>few|15|TRBV27
ASSPIPAGRYKPSYT
>NA|10|TRBV27
ASGQLGETQY
>few|11|TRBV29-1
SAAARGLYEQY
>NA|12|TRBV30
AFTEVSGNQPQH
>few|11|TRBV5-1
ASSPTGSYEQY
>NA|10|TRBV7-2
ASSFDWVEQY
>few|18|TRBV21-1
ASSNGTRGGQPSGANVLT
>NA|12|TRBV11-1
ASSVGTASYEQY
>NA|14|TRBV4-3
ASSQEGLAVTGELF
>NA|14|TRBV4-2
ASSQGGPGSTSGYT
>few|11|TRBV14
ASSLTGSTEAF
>NA|12|TRBV11-1
ASSSQDRQETQY
>few|13|TRBV15
ATSGGQGNTGELF
>few|12|TRBV27
ASSPGTGGRGYT
>few|11|TRBV27
ASSMGETRGYT
>few|9|TRBV7-9
ASTPDSEAF
>NA|10|TRBV19
ASSITGNEQF
>few|11|TRBV7-3
ASSLSGDTEAF
>NA|12|TRBV4-3
ASSQEYRGSEAF
>NA|14|TRBV27
ASSLQFPGQGYEQY
>NA|13|TRBV30
AWSVHLAITYEQY
>few|16|TRBV2
ASRVLFGDRGFTGELF
>few|9|TRBV6-6
ASTRQVEAF
>few|13|TRBV2
ASLKQGPSTDTQY
>few|11|TRBV30
AWSLVNTDTQY
>NA|11|TRBV29-1
SVDSRGGYGYT
>few|16|TRBV19
ASSRLLGQIYSNQPQH
>NA|12|TRBV18
ASFPGTGYNEQF
>NA|11|TRBV5-6
ASSGVTIETQY
>few|12|TRBV5-1
ASSGIAGTDTQY
>few|13|TRBV5-1
ASSGSPGAYNEQF
>NA|10|TRBV30
AWTPGQETQY
>NA|14|TRBV23-1
ASRAQWTGMNTEAF
>NA|9|TRBV20-1
SAPSVREQY
>few|12|TRBV29-1
SVAKNTGGDGYT
>NA|13|TRBV4-3
ASSQALWVAAEQF
>few|12|TRBV4-2
ASSHPGGEAILY
>NA|14|TRBV5-1
ASSSIGESSYNEQF
>NA|13|TRBV28
ASSFAQGRLDTQY
>NA|13|TRBV30
AWTPGRHGTDTQY
>NA|13|TRBV7-6
ASSLGQGGTGELF
>NA|11|TRBV7-9
ASSSQSNTEAF
>NA|11|TRBV4-1
ASSRDRGNEQY
>few|14|TRBV5-1
ASSSQTSGSTDTQY
>few|11|TRBV7-7
ASSFSSRGQVY
>few|12|TRBV30
AWSGVGLQETQY
>few|13|TRBV5-1
ASSLDGGEGYGYT
>NA|14|TRBV7-6
ASSLGIKGSQETQY
>few|11|TRBV30
AWTVAGSYEQY
>NA|10|TRBV19
ASKTGASEQY
>few|13|TRBV28
ASRPHRGRVLGYT
>NA|14|TRBV29-1
SVAHNPGHILYEQY
>NA|12|TRBV5-1
ASSHTRGLAEAF
>NA|12|TRBV9
ASSIQGFGDTQY
>NA|11|TRBV28
ASSLPSRTEAF